Each of the 20 T cell receptor beta chains below was sequenced from the same sample in a study of T cells in Graves' hyperthyroidism and ophthalmopathy. Template material for amplifying TCR beta CDR3 regions consisted of RNA transcripts. In the first-round RT-PCR of the TCR CDR3, the HTBI primer set was used. TCRdb reprocessed the multiplex PCR reads via MiXCR and lists one record per CDR3 protein. The sample comprises hundreds of thousands of distinct CDR3 sequences, 12% to 15% of which are singletons, and roughly 10% rests with the top ten. Sequencing used blood. The receptors stem from a woman between 18 and 29 years old with Graves' hyperthyroidism.

In this sample, this clonotype turned up many times. This sequence joins TRBV27 and TRBJ2-7, with TRBD2 as a possible D gene (5 bases). The CDR3 extends over 17 amino acids. V was cut by 7 bases and J by 0 bases, with 22 bases left in between. Germline V gene sequence: CDR1 MNHEY, CDR2 SMNVEV (reference sequence). CDR3 loop: CASTAAPTGGLSYEQYF. In DNA form, the CDR3 reads TGTGCCAGCACGGCGGCGCCGACCGGAGGACTCTCCTACGAGCAGTACTTC.

This clonotype showed up many times. The rearrangement uses TRBV28 and TRBJ2-3, with D perhaps TRBD2 (6 bases). This CDR3 comprises 14 residues. With 10 bases removed from V and 6 bases from J, the gap between germline ends came to 20 bases. Per the germline V gene, CDR1 is MDHEN and CDR2 is SYDVKM. The CDR3 sequence is CATLLGGSRDTQYF. In nucleotides, the CDR3 is TGTGCCACCCTCCTGGGGGGTTCCAGGGATACGCAGTATTTT.

This clonotype has ten or more counts. This chain uses TRBV28 with TRBJ2-2; D may match TRBD1 or TRBD2 (5 bases each). This CDR3 is 14 amino acids long. V was cut by 5 bases and J by 0 bases, with 7 bases left in between. Germline-derived CDR1 and CDR2 are MDHEN and SYDVKM. The CDR3 region has the DNA TGTGCCAGCAGTGGGACGGCGAACACCGGGGAGCTGTTTTTT. This translates into CASSGTANTGELFF. Looking up the rest from reference TRBV28 and TRBJ2-2 gives the full variable domain: DVKVTQSSRYLVKRTGEKVFLECVQDMDHENMFWYRQDPGLGLRLIYFSYDVKMKEKGDIPEGYSVSREKKERFSLILESASTNQTSMYLCASSGTANTGELFFGEGSRLTVL.

This clonotype has ten or more counts. The J gene is TRBJ2-1, the V gene TRBV12-3 or TRBV12-4; 11 positions match TRBD2. The CDR3 sequence is 16 residues long. After removal of 7 bases from V and 3 bases from J, the junction contained 8 bases not matched to a gene. CDR3 protein: CASTLTSGTLYNEQFF. CDR3 sequence (DNA): TGTGCCAGCACCTTGACTAGCGGGACGCTCTACAATGAGCAGTTCTTC.

This clonotype occurred a few times. V gene TRBV7-2 combines with J gene TRBJ1-6; TRBD1 might be the D (5 bases). V was trimmed by 5 bases and J by 11 bases, leaving 16 bases between them. Per the germline V gene, CDR1 is SGHTA and CDR2 is FQGNSA. CDR3 size: 14 residues. For the CDR3, the DNA is TGTGCCAGCAGCAATGATCTGGACACCCCACCCCTCCACTTT. Its translation is CASSNDLDTPPLHF.

The chain recombines TRBV6-2 or TRBV6-3 with TRBJ2-5; 11 positions agree with TRBD2. V dropped 2 bases and J dropped 0; count of bases not matched to a gene: 2. Germline V CDR1 and CDR2: MNHEY, SVGEGT. The CDR3 is made up of 16 amino acids. For the CDR3, the DNA is TGTGCCAGCAGTTACGCGACTAGCGGGAACCAAGAGACCCAGTACTTC. Protein: CASSYATSGNQETQYF.

This clonotype has ten or more counts. This chain joins TRBV15 and TRBJ2-3, with TRBD2 as a possible D gene (5 bases). The V end lost 0 bases, the J end lost 6 bases, and 16 bases lay between the germline ends. Germline V gene lookup returns CDR1 LNHNV and CDR2 YYDKDF (reference sequence). The CDR3 is made up of 16 amino acids. DNA for the CDR3: TGTGCCACCAGCAGAGATCTACGGCTAGCTTCCGATACGCAGTATTTT. It yields the protein CATSRDLRLASDTQYF.

The chain employs TRBV19 and TRBJ1-1; D not certain. The length of the CDR3 is 12 residues. CDR1 is LNHDA, CDR2 SQIVND, per germline (reference sequence). The V and J ends lost 7 bases and 0 bases respectively, with 6 bases between them. The CDR3 coding sequence is TGTGCCAGTAAGGACTTGAACACTGAAGCTTTCTTT. Its protein product is CASKDLNTEAFF.

This clonotype was counted ten times or more. This chain connects TRBV5-1 to TRBJ2-1; D unresolved. The germline gives CDR1 SGHRS, CDR2 YFSETQ. The CDR3 has 13 residues. V lost 4 bases to trimming and J lost 10 bases, with 15 bases between them. The CDR3 loop is CASSLAGPPEQFF. In DNA form, the CDR3 reads TGCGCCAGCAGCCTCGCCGGGCCCCCGGAGCAGTTCTTC. The full variable domain, rest sourced from reference TRBV5-1 and TRBJ2-1, is KAGVTQTPRYLIKTRGQQVTLSCSPISGHRSVSWYQQTPGQGLQFLFEYFSETQRNKGNFPGRFSGRQFSNSRSEMNVSTLELGDSALYLCASSLAGPPEQFFGPGTRLTVL.

This clonotype was counted only a few times. The CDR3 carries no conserved terminal phenylalanine or tryptophan, so it likely arises from a read error. V usage is TRBV6-2 or TRBV6-3 and J usage is TRBJ1-1; the D is unclear. The V end was cut by 5 bases, the J end by 5 bases, with 15 bases between. Germline lookup yields CDR1 MNHEY and CDR2 SVGEGT. This CDR3 is 14 amino acids long. The CDR3 coding sequence is TGTGCCAGCAGTGAGTCGGGGAGGAGTACTGAAGCTTTCCTT. This encodes CASSESGRSTEAFL.

The chain recombines TRBV6-2 or TRBV6-3 with TRBJ1-5, with a possible D match to TRBD1 (5 bases). Germline CDR1 MNHEY, CDR2 SVGEGT. The CDR3 covers 16 residues. V was trimmed by 0 bases and J by 1 base, leaving 10 bases between them. CDR3 sequence reads: CASSYSPGGSNQPQHF. CDR3 in DNA: TGTGCCAGCAGTTACTCCCCCGGGGGAAGCAATCAGCCCCAGCATTTT.

This clonotype occurred many times. The chain carries TRBV6-1 and TRBJ2-7, with 7 positions matching TRBD2. The CDR3 is made up of 13 amino acids. After removal of 11 bases from V and 0 bases from J, the junction contained 7 bases not matched to a gene. Germline V lookup: CDR1 MNHNS, CDR2 SASEGT. CDR3 nucleotide sequence: TGTGCCGCCGGGAGGCGCAGCTCCTACGAGCAGTACTTC. Its translation is CAAGRRSSYEQYF.

Ten or more counts support this clonotype. The genes are TRBV18 and TRBJ2-3; D is unclear. Germline V lookup: CDR1 KGHSH, CDR2 LQKENI. Trimming left V 2 bases short and J 2 bases short, with 11 bases between. CDR3 size: 15 residues. CDR3 coding DNA: TGTGCCAGCTCACCAACAATTGGGGTCACAGATACGCAGTATTTT. Translating it yields CASSPTIGVTDTQYF. Looking up the rest from reference TRBV18 and TRBJ2-3 gives the full variable domain: NAGVMQNPRHLVRRRGQEARLRCSPMKGHSHVYWYRQLPEEGLKFMVYLQKENIIDESGMPKERFSAEFPKEGPSILRIQQVVRGDSAAYFCASSPTIGVTDTQYFGPGTRLTVL.

The table lists this clonotype with many counts. This chain links TRBV30 with TRBJ2-1, with D possibly matching TRBD2 (5 bases). The CDR3 spans 11 residues. Trimming shortened V by 8 bases and J by 7 bases, and 12 bases separated the two germline ends. Germline CDR1 GTSNPN, CDR2 SVGIG (reference sequence). The CDR3 here is CAGLEGNEQFF. DNA for the CDR3: TGTGCCGGTTTAGAGGGAAATGAGCAGTTCTTC. Based on the CDR3 plus reference TRBV30 and TRBJ2-1, the full variable domain is SQTIHQWPATLVQPVGSPLSLECTVEGTSNPNLYWYRQAAGRGLQLLFYSVGIGQISSEVPQNLSASRPQDRQFILSSKKLLLSDSGFYLCAGLEGNEQFFGPGTRLTVL.

This clonotype was detected only once. Just one base apart from a much larger clone, this may be a read error. The V gene is TRBV12-3 or TRBV12-4, the J gene TRBJ2-1; D is ambiguous. This CDR3 comprises 14 residues. Trimming pared 3 bases from V and 10 bases from J, leaving 16 bases between. This chain's CDR3 is CASSLVDKVYEQFF. In DNA, the CDR3 is TGTGCCAGCAGTTTGGTTGATAAGGTTTACGAGCAGTTCTTC.

Ten or more counts support this clonotype. The chain has TRBV5-1 and TRBJ2-7; no definite D call. Germline lookup yields CDR1 SGHRS and CDR2 YFSETQ. Trimming took 2 bases from V and 3 from J, leaving 15 bases between them. This CDR3 is built from 15 residues. As DNA, the CDR3 is TGCGCCAGCAGCTTTGTAGGGTTTGAAGGCTACGAGCAGTACTTC. Residues: CASSFVGFEGYEQYF.

This clonotype has a count of ten or more. This chain connects TRBV7-3 to TRBJ2-3, with TRBD2 identical over 9 bases. Germline V gene data show CDR1 as SGHTA and CDR2 as FQGTGA. The CDR3 is 15 residues long. V shed 4 bases and J 2 bases; nucleotides not matched to a gene: 4. CDR3 coding DNA: TGTGCCAGCAGCTCTAGCGGGGATTACACAGATACGCAGTATTTT. Residues: CASSSSGDYTDTQYF.

This clonotype came up a few times. CDR3 in DNA: TGTGCCAGCAGTTACACGACAGGTGGCAATGAGCAGTTCTTC. As protein: CASSYTTGGNEQFF. The V call is TRBV6-6, the J call TRBJ2-1; D possibly corresponds to TRBD1 (6 bases). Germline V gene lookup returns CDR1 MNHNY and CDR2 SVGAGI (reference sequence). The CDR3 has 14 amino acids. The V and J ends lost 2 bases and 6 bases respectively, with 11 bases between them.

The rearrangement links TRBV6-4 to TRBJ2-1, with D perhaps matching TRBD2 (6 bases). In germline, CDR1 is MRHNA, CDR2 SNTAGT. Trimming stripped 4 bases from V and 10 bases from J, with 14 bases between. The CDR3 has 13 residues. The CDR3 is CASSVAAMEEQFF. The CDR3 DNA is TGTGCCAGCAGTGTAGCGGCCATGGAGGAGCAGTTCTTC.

With respect to this clonotype: The junction does not match germline at one end; this may be a read error. The rearrangement links TRBV12-3 or TRBV12-4 to TRBJ1-2; D gene unclear. The CDR3 length is 13 residues. CDR3: CTSRIDHNYGYTF. In nucleotides, the CDR3 is TGTACCAGCAGAATCGACCATAACTATGGCTACACCTTC.